Following are 31 T cell receptor beta chains from one sample sequenced in a study of T-cell reconstitution after alpha-beta-depleted transplantation in children (dated by TCRdb to the mid-2010s). The library was generated by PCR. TCRdb shows the sequencer as Illumina HiSeq 2500. TCR library preparation used molecular barcoding, with unique molecular identifiers applied to normalize quantification of the TCRbeta repertoire. TCRdb cleaned the public reads at Q25 with fastp, built clones with MiXCR and kept in-frame beta chains. Each CDR3 protein gets just one entry, which takes the most common genes and DNA from the rows behind it. Across this sample there are almost 600,000 distinct CDR3 sequences, with 27% seen only once. In total, the top ten clones hold under 45% of the sample. Sample treatment or condition, as interpreted from the label and publication: allogeneic hematopoietic cell transplantation with graft depleted of TCRalphabeta T cells and CD19 B cells.

Sequenced material: PBMCs, taken before TCRalphabeta/CD19-depleted stem cell transplant. The receptors derive from a boy younger than two with Wiskott-Aldrich syndrome, due to receive a stem cell transplant.

This chain joins TRBV27 and TRBJ2-2; 11 nucleotides line up with TRBD1. In germline, CDR1 is MNHEY, CDR2 SMNVEV (reference sequence). This CDR3 is 16 amino acids long. The trim removed 3 bases at V and 8 bases at J, leaving 8 bases unmatched. This CDR3 is CASSLLPGQGVGELFF. The CDR3 region has the DNA TGTGCCAGCAGTTTGCTTCCGGGACAGGGGGTAGGGGAGCTGTTTTTT.

This clonotype appeared a few times. V usage is TRBV20-1 and J usage is TRBJ1-6; 7 positions agree with TRBD1. Germline V lookup: CDR1 DFQATT, CDR2 SNEGSKA (reference sequence). Germline trimming cut 1 base from V and 1 base from J; bases unmatched to any gene: 4. The CDR3 is 16 residues long. The CDR3 sequence: CSARGARGSYNSPLHF. The CDR3, as DNA: TGCAGTGCTAGAGGGGCCAGGGGGTCCTATAATTCACCCCTCCACTTT.

This clonotype was picked up a small number of times. The CDR3 is CSVAAPGLAGGPEQYF. The CDR3 DNA reads as TGCAGCGTTGCGGCCCCTGGCCTAGCGGGAGGGCCCGAGCAGTACTTC. The chain links TRBV29-1 to TRBJ2-7; 12 bases align to TRBD2. There are 16 residues in the CDR3. Germline assignment: CDR1 SQVTM and CDR2 ANQGSEA. The V gene end was trimmed by 4 bases and the J gene end by 6 bases; junction bases not matched to a gene: 13.

The chain is built from TRBV12-3 or TRBV12-4 and TRBJ2-2; 7 bases fit TRBD1. Trimming at V came to 8 bases and at J to 6 bases, leaving 9 bases not matched to a gene. This CDR3 region has 14 residues. CDR3 loop: CASGDRSDAGELFF. Here the CDR3 DNA reads TGTGCCAGCGGGGACAGATCGGACGCCGGGGAGCTGTTTTTT.

This clonotype has a handful of counts. The genes are TRBV29-1 and TRBJ2-7, with 10 nucleotides matching TRBD2. This CDR3 has 14 amino acids. Germline V gene lookup returns CDR1 SQVTM and CDR2 ANQGSEA. Unmatched junction bases numbered 8, after V lost 4 bases and J lost 5 bases. The CDR3 here is CSVGWGLATNEQYF. CDR3 DNA sequence: TGCAGCGTTGGCTGGGGACTAGCGACTAACGAGCAGTACTTC.

V usage is TRBV20-1 and J usage is TRBJ1-2; TRBD1 is a possible D gene (5 bases). Germline CDR1 and CDR2: DFQATT and SNEGSKA (reference sequence). The CDR3 has 10 amino acids. The V gene lost 6 bases and the J gene lost 7 bases, with 9 bases spanning the gap. In nucleotides, the CDR3 is TGCAGTGCCAGGACACTTGGCTACACCTTC. Protein: CSARTLGYTF.

Worth noting for this clonotype: A read error may produce the germline difference seen at one junction end. This chain joins TRBV5-1 and TRBJ2-1; D gene uncertain. The V gene's germline CDR1 is SGHRS and CDR2 YFSETQ. CDR3 length: 13 amino acids. The CDR3 DNA sequence: TGCGTCAGCAGCTTGTTTCGCTACAATGAGCAGTTCTTC. This sequence encodes CVSSLFRYNEQFF.

The chain links TRBV7-8 to TRBJ2-6, with D unresolved. V shed 5 bases and J shed 2 bases, with 13 bases lying between them. The CDR3 is made up of 16 amino acids. Germline V gene data show CDR1 as SGHVS and CDR2 as FQNEAQ. The CDR3 nucleotides read TGTGCCAGCAGCGGTACAGCAAGCACTGGGGCCAACGTCCTGACTTTC. Residues: CASSGTASTGANVLTF.

The gene calls are TRBV6-1 and TRBJ2-5; 8 bases line up with TRBD1. The CDR3 runs 15 residues. Germline trimming cut 5 bases from V and 4 bases from J; bases unmatched to any gene: 9. The germline V gene encodes CDR1 MNHNS and CDR2 SASEGT. The CDR3 sequence: CASSRTGPRGETQYF. The CDR3 DNA reads as TGTGCCAGCAGTCGGACAGGGCCAAGGGGAGAGACCCAGTACTTC.

This sequence joins TRBV12-3 or TRBV12-4 and TRBJ2-1; 9 nucleotides agree with TRBD1. J lost 8 bases, V lost 3 bases, and 5 bases had no gene match. This CDR3 has 14 amino acids. The CDR3, as DNA: TGTGCCAGCAGTTTCCCCACAGGGGGCGATGAGCAGTTCTTC. It codes for CASSFPTGGDEQFF.

The rearrangement links TRBV7-6 to TRBJ2-1; no reliable D call. CDR3 length: 12 residues. V was shortened by 6 bases and J by 2 bases, with 5 bases between the two germline ends. The germline V gene has CDR1 SGHVS and CDR2 FNYEAQ. The CDR3: CASRGAYNEQFF. CDR3 bases: TGTGCCAGCAGGGGCGCCTACAATGAGCAGTTCTTC.

In this sample, this clonotype turned up a few times. V gene TRBV6-2 or TRBV6-3 combines with J gene TRBJ2-1; D remains ambiguous. Germline V gene lookup returns CDR1 MNHEY and CDR2 SVGEGT. Between the trimmed V and J ends, which lost 3 bases and 8 bases, there was a span of 20 bases. The CDR3 totals 16 residues. In DNA form, the CDR3 reads TGTGCCAGCAGTTATGTCCGTGGAGCGTTCTCCGATGAGCAGTTCTTC. This codes for CASSYVRGAFSDEQFF.

V is TRBV20-1 and J is TRBJ2-5; D may correspond to TRBD1 or TRBD2 (5 bases each). CDR1 and CDR2 from the germline V gene are DFQATT and SNEGSKA (reference sequence). V dropped 2 bases and J dropped 0 bases, with 13 bases sitting between them. This CDR3 contains 15 residues. CDR3 in DNA: TGCAGTGCTAGATCCGGGACGGGGTACCAAGAGACCCAGTACTTC. Amino acid sequence: CSARSGTGYQETQYF.

Only a few counts were recorded for this clonotype. J is TRBJ1-2 and V is TRBV7-2; no reliable D call. The V gene lost 5 bases and the J gene lost 8 bases, with 15 bases spanning the gap. The CDR3 runs to 13 residues. Germline CDR1 is SGHTA and CDR2 is FQGNSA. CDR3 in amino acids: CASSLFGSGGYTF. In DNA, the CDR3 is TGTGCCAGCAGCCTTTTCGGATCGGGGGGCTACACCTTC. The entire variable domain, with the rest obtained from reference TRBV7-2 and TRBJ1-2, is as follows: GAGVSQSPSNKVTEKGKDVELRCDPISGHTALYWYRQSLGQGLEFLIYFQGNSAPDKSGLPSDRFSAERTGGSVSTLTIQRTQQEDSAVYLCASSLFGSGGYTFGSGTRLTVV.

The chain is built from TRBV28 and TRBJ2-7; D not resolved. The V and J ends lost 3 bases and 13 bases respectively, with 16 bases between them. This CDR3 comprises 12 residues. Germline CDR1 reads MDHEN; CDR2 reads SYDVKM. CDR3 coding DNA: TGTGCCAGCAGTTTCTTAGGTGGCAGGTCATACTTC. This gives the protein CASSFLGGRSYF.

This chain uses TRBV20-1 with TRBJ2-2, with no clear D. Trimming cost V 5 bases and J 9 bases, with 13 bases left between them. Germline CDR1 reads DFQATT; CDR2 reads SNEGSKA (reference sequence). The CDR3 is 12 residues long. The CDR3 protein is CSAARRNRELFF. CDR3 sequence (DNA): TGCAGTGCTGCTAGAAGAAACCGGGAGCTGTTTTTT.

The J gene is TRBJ2-1, the V gene TRBV7-2; 8 bases are shared with TRBD2. The CDR3 spans 14 residues. Germline trimming cut 6 bases from V and 4 bases from J; bases unmatched to any gene: 5. The V gene's germline CDR1 is SGHTA and CDR2 FQGNSA. CDR3: CASRKLAVYNEQFF. CDR3 nucleotide sequence: TGTGCCAGCAGGAAACTAGCGGTATACAATGAGCAGTTCTTC.

J is TRBJ2-5 and V is TRBV4-1; TRBD2 agrees at 7 bases. V dropped 6 bases and J dropped 0; count of bases not matched to a gene: 10. The length of the CDR3 is 16 residues. Germline V gene sequence: CDR1 MGHRA, CDR2 YSYEKL. DNA of the CDR3: TGCGCCAGCAGGGTAGGGGTAGCGGGCGACCAAGAGACCCAGTACTTC. Translated, it gives CASRVGVAGDQETQYF.

This clonotype was picked up a small number of times. This chain joins TRBV27 and TRBJ2-1; 9 bases align to TRBD1. Germline CDR1 and CDR2: MNHEY and SMNVEV (reference sequence). This CDR3 has 15 amino acids. V gave up 5 bases and J gave up 4 bases; unmatched junction bases: 6. The CDR3: CASSRLGTGYNEQFF. The CDR3 DNA is TGTGCCAGCAGTCGGCTAGGGACAGGGTACAATGAGCAGTTCTTC.

The chain carries TRBV5-6 and TRBJ1-4, with D perhaps matching TRBD1 (5 bases). The CDR3 contains 14 residues. Looked up from germline, CDR1 is SGHDT and CDR2 is YYEEEE. V lost 8 bases to trimming and J lost 8 bases, with 19 bases between them. The CDR3 DNA is TGTGCCAGGAGCCCGGGGGACGTTTGGGAAAAACTGTTTTTT. Its translation: CARSPGDVWEKLFF.

This clonotype has just a few counts. This chain connects TRBV15 to TRBJ2-7; tentatively, D is TRBD1 (5 bases). The V gene lost 3 bases and the J gene lost 4 bases, with 13 bases spanning the gap. The CDR3 contains 14 residues. Germline CDR1 and CDR2: LNHNV and YYDKDF (reference sequence). Here the CDR3 DNA reads TGTGCCACCAGCAGCACTACAGGAGTTTACGAGCAGTACTTC. This gives the protein CATSSTTGVYEQYF.

The chain recombines TRBV10-3 with TRBJ2-1; tentatively, D is TRBD2 (5 bases). Germline-derived CDR1 and CDR2 are ENHRY and SYGVKD. This CDR3 spans 15 amino acids. Trimming pared 3 bases from V and 0 bases from J, leaving 9 bases between. This chain's CDR3 is CAISEASSSYNEQFF. CDR3 in DNA: TGTGCCATCAGTGAAGCTAGCAGCTCCTACAATGAGCAGTTCTTC.

This clonotype turned up a few times. This chain links TRBV29-1 with TRBJ2-1, with D uncertain. Between the trimmed V and J ends, which lost 4 bases and 2 bases, there was a span of 6 bases. This CDR3 region has 12 residues. Looked up from germline, CDR1 is SQVTM and CDR2 is ANQGSEA. The CDR3 sequence: CSVGRAYNEQFF. In DNA form, the CDR3 reads TGCAGCGTTGGAAGGGCCTACAATGAGCAGTTCTTC.

V gene TRBV29-1 combines with J gene TRBJ2-1; D is unclear. Germline values: CDR1 SQVTM, CDR2 ANQGSEA. This CDR3 contains 14 residues. Between the trimmed V and J ends, which lost 7 bases and 0 bases, there was a span of 13 bases. CDR3 DNA sequence: TGCAGCGGAAAAAGCCCTTCCTCCTACAATGAGCAGTTCTTC. Translating gives CSGKSPSSYNEQFF.

The CDR3 DNA sequence: TGCAGCGTTGATGGGACCGGACAGGGGTTAACCTACGAGCAGTACTTC. Protein product: CSVDGTGQGLTYEQYF. The rearrangement links TRBV29-1 to TRBJ2-7; 9 bases match TRBD1. In germline, CDR1 is SQVTM, CDR2 ANQGSEA. The CDR3 is made up of 16 amino acids. Trimming took 3 bases from V and 2 from J; bases not matched to a gene: 11.

The chain combines TRBV29-1 with TRBJ2-7; TRBD1 agrees at 7 bases. CDR1 and CDR2 from the germline V gene are SQVTM and ANQGSEA. V was clipped by 4 bases and J by 4 bases; unmatched bases: 7. The CDR3 covers 13 residues. For the CDR3, the DNA is TGCAGCGTTGGGGGACAGTTGAATTACGAGCAGTACTTC. Protein: CSVGGQLNYEQYF.

About this clonotype itself: An end of the junction does not agree with germline; a read error may underlie this. V gene TRBV5-1 combines with J gene TRBJ2-7; weak D call: TRBD1 (6 bases). The CDR3 sequence is 16 residues long. Germline CDR1 is SGHRS and CDR2 is YFSETQ. The CDR3 sequence: CASSFRAGASSYEHYF. The CDR3 DNA reads TGCGCCAGCAGCTTCCGGGCAGGGGCAAGCTCCTACGAGCACTACTTC.

The J gene is TRBJ1-1, the V gene TRBV5-1; D unresolved. This CDR3 has 14 residues. CDR1 SGHRS and CDR2 YFSETQ come from the germline V gene. V lost 0 bases to trimming and J lost 1 base, with 7 bases between them. CDR3 sequence reads: CASSLVIGNTEAFF. CDR3 coding DNA: TGCGCCAGCAGCTTGGTCATCGGGAACACTGAAGCTTTCTTT. Full variable domain (outside the CDR3, taken from reference TRBV5-1 and TRBJ1-1): KAGVTQTPRYLIKTRGQQVTLSCSPISGHRSVSWYQQTPGQGLQFLFEYFSETQRNKGNFPGRFSGRQFSNSRSEMNVSTLELGDSALYLCASSLVIGNTEAFFGQGTRLTVV.

The chain carries TRBV5-1 and TRBJ2-2, with D possibly TRBD2 on 5 matching bases. Per germline, CDR1 SGHRS and CDR2 YFSETQ. Trimming cost V 4 bases and J 6 bases, with 16 bases left between them. The CDR3 contains 15 residues. The CDR3 bases are TGCGCCAGCAGCGTAGTAAGCGGAGGTGCCGGGGAGCTGTTTTTT. Protein product: CASSVVSGGAGELFF.

V gene TRBV10-3 combines with J gene TRBJ1-3; D is uncertain. CDR1 ENHRY and CDR2 SYGVKD come from the germline V gene. V lost 6 bases, J lost 0 bases, and 12 bases lay in between. The CDR3 loop spans 15 amino acids. The CDR3 spells CAIRTDLGSGNTIYF. The CDR3 nucleotides read TGTGCCATCAGAACAGACCTGGGCTCTGGAAACACCATATATTTT.

The sample holds a few counts of this clonotype. The chain carries TRBV20-1 and TRBJ2-7; D perhaps matches TRBD2 (5 bases). Between the trimmed V and J ends, which lost 3 bases and 4 bases, there was a span of 13 bases. The CDR3 runs 13 residues. CDR1 is DFQATT and CDR2 is SNEGSKA in the germline V gene (reference sequence). CDR3 region: CSARVSGWYEQYF. The CDR3 bases are TGCAGTGCTAGGGTATCGGGATGGTACGAGCAGTACTTC.